The text below deals with one TCR beta chain. What it recognizes is unknown. The repertoire was sequenced with immunoSEQ multiplex PCR; TCRdb's copy has only in-frame clones and lacks some. Counted here are roughly 140,000 clones, 80% to 95% occurring once; the ten biggest clones make up about 3.3%. This entry is derived from a study of T cell responses to AZD1222 COVID-19 vaccine. Overall study results and limits: White British donors predominated, females outnumbered males, and clonal diversity was possibly underestimated.

Per germline, CDR1 SNHLY and CDR2 FYNNEI. This CDR3 region has 14 residues. Between the trimmed V and J ends, which lost 11 bases and 0 bases, there was a span of 14 bases. The sequence derives from an adult who received the AZD1222 COVID-19 vaccine. The genes are TRBV2 and TRBJ1-3; the D is unclear. The sequenced sample was peripheral blood, obtained 28 days after the second AZD1222 dose. CDR3 protein: CAGGRSTSGNTIYF. The CDR3 bases are TGTGCCGGAGGACGGTCGACCTCTGGAAACACCATATATTTT.